The 13 T cell receptor beta chains given below trace back to one sample, sequenced in a study of CD8 T cells in ankylosing spondylitis. One entry per CDR3 protein results from TCRdb running MiXCR on the 5' RACE reads. The sample yields under 150,000 distinct CDR3 sequences, over 7% seen once. Sequencing used blood, either unsorted or a sorted T cell fraction (not recorded which). The receptors were gathered from a male donor with ankylosing spondylitis or in good health (not recorded which).

This clonotype counts as medium-sized (0.01 to 0.1%). The chain joins TRBV7-2 to TRBJ1-5; no reliable D call. V was clipped by 3 bases and J by 3 bases, with 3 bases between them. The CDR3 has 12 residues. Germline CDR1 SGHTA, CDR2 FQGNSA. The CDR3 DNA reads TGTGCCAGCAGCTTCAACAATCAGCCCCAGCATTTT. Translation: CASSFNNQPQHF. Supplemented by reference TRBV7-2 and TRBJ1-5, the full variable domain reads GAGVSQSPSNKVTEKGKDVELRCDPISGHTALYWYRQSLGQGLEFLIYFQGNSAPDKSGLPSDRFSAERTGGSVSTLTIQRTQQEDSAVYLCASSFNNQPQHFGDGTRLSIL.

This clonotype was observed at least ten times. This chain joins TRBV20-1 and TRBJ2-5, with 8 bases matching TRBD2. The ends lost 5 bases at V and 1 base at J; junction bases unmatched: 15. The CDR3 has 17 residues. Germline CDR1 is DFQATT and CDR2 is SNEGSKA (reference sequence). The CDR3 bases are TGCAGTGCTCCAGAGACTAGCGCCTACTTCCTCCAAGAGACCCAGTACTTC. Protein product: CSAPETSAYFLQETQYF.

This clonotype occurred many times. The V and J genes are TRBV29-1 and TRBJ1-5; TRBD1 matches 7 bases. Germline V gene sequence: CDR1 SQVTM, CDR2 ANQGSEA. Germline trimming cut 7 bases from V and 4 bases from J; bases unmatched to any gene: 4. The CDR3 consists of 12 residues. The CDR3 protein is CSAIQGNQPQHF. The DNA for the CDR3 is TGCAGCGCGATACAGGGGAATCAGCCCCAGCATTTT.

About this clonotype itself: A much larger clone is a single base away; this may be a read error. The rearrangement joins TRBV6-2 or TRBV6-3 to TRBJ2-6; TRBD1 might be the D (5 bases). The CDR3 spans 13 residues. The germline gives CDR1 MNHEY, CDR2 SVGEGT. The CDR3 DNA follows: TGTGCCAGCAGCGACCCTGGGGCCAACGGCCTGACTTTC. This encodes CASSDPGANGLTF.

This clonotype was found many times. The chain uses TRBV5-6 and TRBJ2-2; D is unresolved. V lost 4 bases, J lost 6 bases, and 10 bases lay in between. This CDR3 spans 13 amino acids. Germline assignment: CDR1 SGHDT and CDR2 YYEEEE. The CDR3 protein is CASSPEFPGELFF. Here the CDR3 DNA reads TGTGCCAGCAGCCCGGAGTTCCCCGGGGAGCTGTTTTTT. Filled out from reference TRBV5-6 and TRBJ2-2, the complete variable domain reads DAGVTQSPTHLIKTRGQQVTLRCSPKSGHDTVSWYQQALGQGPQFIFQYYEEEERQRGNFPDRFSGHQFPNYSSELNVNALLLGDSALYLCASSPEFPGELFFGEGSRLTVL.

This clonotype was observed many times. The chain employs TRBV14 and TRBJ1-1; D is perhaps TRBD1 (5 bases). The ends were cut back, 4 bases at V and 4 bases at J, with 13 bases in the middle. Germline V lookup: CDR1 SGHDN, CDR2 FVKESK. This CDR3 is built from 14 residues. CDR3 sequence reads: CASSRWGRFTEAFF. CDR3 sequence (DNA): TGTGCCAGCAGCCGTTGGGGCAGGTTCACTGAAGCTTTCTTT. The variable domain in full, completed from reference TRBV14 and TRBJ1-1, reads EAGVTQFPSHSVIEKGQTVTLRCDPISGHDNLYWYRRVMGKEIKFLLHFVKESKQDESGMPNNRFLAERTGGTYSTLKVQPAELEDSGVYFCASSRWGRFTEAFFGQGTRLTVV.

In its sample, this clonotype was seen a few times. CDR3 DNA: TGTGCCACCAGTGGTCTAGCGGGAGGGTCCGAGCAGTACTTC. Protein product: CATSGLAGGSEQYF. The chain is built from TRBV15 and TRBJ2-7, with 12 positions matching TRBD2. The CDR3 runs 14 residues. Germline V lookup: CDR1 LNHNV, CDR2 YYDKDF (reference sequence). V shed 6 bases, J shed 6 bases, and the junction held 6 bases outside the gene matches.

The gene calls are TRBV20-1 and TRBJ2-2; TRBD1 might be the D (6 bases). Germline V CDR1 and CDR2: DFQATT, SNEGSKA (reference sequence). The V gene lost 3 bases and the J gene lost 5 bases, with 22 bases spanning the gap. The CDR3 is 17 residues long. In nucleotides, the CDR3 is TGCAGTGCTAGTTCTAAATTCAGGGGTGCTTTGACCGGGGAGCTGTTTTTT. Its protein product is CSASSKFRGALTGELFF.

At least ten counts were recorded for this clonotype. V gene TRBV2 combines with J gene TRBJ2-1; a possible D gene is TRBD2 (6 bases). Trimming cost V 6 bases and J 1 base, with 16 bases left between them. This CDR3 comprises 16 residues. The V gene's germline CDR1 is SNHLY and CDR2 FYNNEI. For the CDR3, the DNA is TGTGCCAGCAGGGGCTTCTCTAGCGAATCCTACAATGAGCAGTTCTTC. Translated, it gives CASRGFSSESYNEQFF.

The table lists this clonotype with many counts. The chain employs TRBV12-3 or TRBV12-4 and TRBJ2-4, with D possibly matching TRBD1 (7 bases). V gave up 7 bases and J gave up 0 bases, with 16 bases separating them. The CDR3 sequence is 16 residues long. CDR3 nucleotides: TGTGCCAGCAACCTGGAGGGGGCCGGAGCCAAAAACATTCAGTACTTC. Amino acid sequence: CASNLEGAGAKNIQYF.

This clonotype was counted between two and nine times. V usage is TRBV21-1 and J usage is TRBJ2-7; the table's D call, TRBD1, has no DNA check behind it. TRBV21-1 counts as a pseudogene. The CDR3 has 14 amino acids. The DNA for the CDR3 is TGTGCCAGCAGCACCCCCCACCGGGGAAACGAGCAGTACTTC. Its protein product is CASSTPHRGNEQYF.

This clonotype occurred many times. J is TRBJ2-7 and V is TRBV7-9, with D perhaps matching TRBD1 (5 bases). Germline V CDR1 and CDR2: SEHNR, FQNEAQ (reference sequence). CDR3 length: 15 residues. V was clipped by 3 bases and J by 0 bases, with 12 bases between them. This chain's CDR3 is CASSFDSLSSYEQYF. In DNA, the CDR3 is TGTGCCAGCAGCTTCGACAGCCTGAGCTCCTACGAGCAGTACTTC.

The rearrangement links TRBV7-9 to TRBJ2-2, with 11 bases matching TRBD2. The CDR3 extends over 17 amino acids. With V trimmed by 6 bases and J by 6 bases, 12 bases remained unmatched. Germline V gene data show CDR1 as SEHNR and CDR2 as FQNEAQ (reference sequence). CDR3 sequence: CASSTTNSGRAPGELFF. The CDR3 bases are TGTGCCAGCAGTACAACGAATAGCGGGAGGGCACCCGGGGAGCTGTTTTTT.